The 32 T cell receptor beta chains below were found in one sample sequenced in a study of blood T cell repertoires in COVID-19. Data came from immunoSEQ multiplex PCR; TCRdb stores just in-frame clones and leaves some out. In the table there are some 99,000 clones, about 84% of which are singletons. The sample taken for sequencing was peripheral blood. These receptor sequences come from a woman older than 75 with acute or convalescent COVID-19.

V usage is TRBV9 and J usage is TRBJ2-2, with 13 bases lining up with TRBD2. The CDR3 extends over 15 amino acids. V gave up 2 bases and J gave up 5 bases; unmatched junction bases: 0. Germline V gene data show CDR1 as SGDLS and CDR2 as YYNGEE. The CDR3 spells CASSVTSGGTGELFF. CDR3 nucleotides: TGTGCCAGCAGCGTGACTAGCGGGGGGACCGGGGAGCTGTTTTTT.

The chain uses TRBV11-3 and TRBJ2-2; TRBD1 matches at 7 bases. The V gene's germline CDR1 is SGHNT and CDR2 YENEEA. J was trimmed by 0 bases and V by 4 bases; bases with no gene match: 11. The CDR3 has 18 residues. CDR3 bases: TGTGCCAGCAGCTCTCGTAGGACAGGACGAGCGAACACCGGGGAGCTGTTTTTT. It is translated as CASSSRRTGRANTGELFF. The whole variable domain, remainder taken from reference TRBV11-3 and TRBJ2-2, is EAGVVQSPRYKIIEKKQPVAFWCNPISGHNTLYWYLQNLGQGPELLIRYENEEAVDDSQLPKDRFSAERLKGVDSTLKIQPAELGDSAVYLCASSSRRTGRANTGELFFGEGSRLTVL.

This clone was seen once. The CDR3 DNA is TGTGCCAGCAGCGTAGGCGGGGGTAACTACAATGAGCAGTTCTTC. Amino acids: CASSVGGGNYNEQFF. This chain links TRBV9 with TRBJ2-1; 7 bases agree with TRBD2. J lost 3 bases, V lost 0 bases, and 3 bases had no gene match. Germline V lookup: CDR1 SGDLS, CDR2 YYNGEE. The CDR3 is 15 amino acids.

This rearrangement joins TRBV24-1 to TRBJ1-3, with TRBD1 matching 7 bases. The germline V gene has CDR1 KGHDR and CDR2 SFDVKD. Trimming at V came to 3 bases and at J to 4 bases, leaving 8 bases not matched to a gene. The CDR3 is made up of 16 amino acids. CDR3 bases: TGTGCCACCAGTGATACCCGACAGGGAGTGGGAAACACCATATATTTT. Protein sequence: CATSDTRQGVGNTIYF.

CDR3: CASSLAGEGEKLFF. The CDR3 coding sequence is TGTGCCAGCAGCTTGGCCGGTGAGGGTGAAAAACTGTTTTTT. This sequence joins TRBV5-4 and TRBJ1-4; D gene ambiguous. V was trimmed by 0 bases and J by 7 bases, leaving 10 bases between them. CDR1 is SGHNT and CDR2 is YYREEE in the germline V gene (reference sequence). The CDR3 consists of 14 residues.

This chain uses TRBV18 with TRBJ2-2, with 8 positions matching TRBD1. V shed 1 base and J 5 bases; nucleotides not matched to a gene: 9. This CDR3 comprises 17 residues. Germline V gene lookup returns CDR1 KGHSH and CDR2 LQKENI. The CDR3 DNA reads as TGTGCCAGCTCACCACGGGGAGGACAGGGAAGAACCGGGGAGCTGTTTTTT. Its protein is CASSPRGGQGRTGELFF.

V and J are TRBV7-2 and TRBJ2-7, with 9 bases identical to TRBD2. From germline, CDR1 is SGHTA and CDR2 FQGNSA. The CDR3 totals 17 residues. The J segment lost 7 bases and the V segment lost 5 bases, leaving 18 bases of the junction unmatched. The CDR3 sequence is CASSPDSSGVGTGEQYF. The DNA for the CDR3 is TGTGCCAGCAGCCCCGACTCTAGCGGGGTGGGTACGGGTGAGCAGTACTTC.

The CDR3 DNA reads TGTGCCAGCAGCTTAGCGTCCGGGACGGCGGGGGAGACCCAGTACTTC. Translation gives CASSLASGTAGETQYF. This rearrangement joins TRBV7-2 to TRBJ2-5; D may be TRBD2 (6 bases). CDR1 is SGHTA and CDR2 is FQGNSA in the germline V gene. Trimming removed 0 bases from V and 5 bases from J, with 16 bases in between. CDR3 length: 16 amino acids.

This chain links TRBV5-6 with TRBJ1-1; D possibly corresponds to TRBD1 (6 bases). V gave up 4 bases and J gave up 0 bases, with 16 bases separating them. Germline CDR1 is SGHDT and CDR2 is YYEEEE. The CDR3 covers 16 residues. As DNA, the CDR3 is TGTGCCAGCAGCAGACGACAGGTTAGAATGAACACTGAAGCTTTCTTT. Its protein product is CASSRRQVRMNTEAFF.

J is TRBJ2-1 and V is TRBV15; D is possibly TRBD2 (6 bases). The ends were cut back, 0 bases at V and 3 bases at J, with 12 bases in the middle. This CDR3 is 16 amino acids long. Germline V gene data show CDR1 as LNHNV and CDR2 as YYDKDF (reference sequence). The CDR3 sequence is CATSRDLGSGYNEQFF. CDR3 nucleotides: TGTGCCACCAGCAGAGATTTGGGTAGCGGCTACAATGAGCAGTTCTTC.

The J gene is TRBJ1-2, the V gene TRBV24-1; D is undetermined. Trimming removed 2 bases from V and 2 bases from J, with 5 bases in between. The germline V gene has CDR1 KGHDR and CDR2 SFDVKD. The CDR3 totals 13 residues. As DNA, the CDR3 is TGTGCCACCAGTGATTCAAGCAACTATGGCTACACCTTC. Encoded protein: CATSDSSNYGYTF.

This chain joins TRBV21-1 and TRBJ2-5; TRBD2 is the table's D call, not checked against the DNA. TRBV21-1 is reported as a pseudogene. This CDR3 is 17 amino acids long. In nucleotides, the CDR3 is TGTGCCAGCAGCAAAGAAGGGGGACTAGCGGGGGAGGAGACCCAGTACTTC. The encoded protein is CASSKEGGLAGEETQYF.

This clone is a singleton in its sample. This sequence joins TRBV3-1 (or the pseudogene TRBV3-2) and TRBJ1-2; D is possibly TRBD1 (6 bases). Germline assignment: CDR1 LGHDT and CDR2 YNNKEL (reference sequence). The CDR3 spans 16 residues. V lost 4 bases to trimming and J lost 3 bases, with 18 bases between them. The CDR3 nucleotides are TGTGCCAGCAGCCCTTTCACCAGGGGTATGGACTATGGCTACACCTTC. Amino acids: CASSPFTRGMDYGYTF.

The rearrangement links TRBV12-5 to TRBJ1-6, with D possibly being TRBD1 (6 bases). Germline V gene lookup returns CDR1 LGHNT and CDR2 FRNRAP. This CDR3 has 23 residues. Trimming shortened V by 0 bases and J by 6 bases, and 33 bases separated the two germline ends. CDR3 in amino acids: CASGLVDGSNRDTLNPGNSPLHF. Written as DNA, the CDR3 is TGTGCTAGTGGTTTGGTCGACGGAAGCAATCGGGACACCCTCAACCCGGGTAATTCACCCCTCCACTTT.

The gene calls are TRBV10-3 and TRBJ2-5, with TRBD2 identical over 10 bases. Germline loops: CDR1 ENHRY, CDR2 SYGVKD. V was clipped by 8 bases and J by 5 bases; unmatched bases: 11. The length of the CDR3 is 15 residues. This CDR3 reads CAIGYSGGIGETQYF. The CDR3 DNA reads TGTGCCATCGGCTATAGCGGGGGGATCGGGGAGACCCAGTACTTC.

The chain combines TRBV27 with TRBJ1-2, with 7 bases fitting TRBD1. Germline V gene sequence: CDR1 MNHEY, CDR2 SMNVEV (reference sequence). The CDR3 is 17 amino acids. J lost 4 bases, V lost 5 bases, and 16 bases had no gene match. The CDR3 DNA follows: TGTGCCAGCAGTGCCCGACAGGGACCCTCTAGGGGCTATGGCTACACCTTC. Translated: CASSARQGPSRGYGYTF.

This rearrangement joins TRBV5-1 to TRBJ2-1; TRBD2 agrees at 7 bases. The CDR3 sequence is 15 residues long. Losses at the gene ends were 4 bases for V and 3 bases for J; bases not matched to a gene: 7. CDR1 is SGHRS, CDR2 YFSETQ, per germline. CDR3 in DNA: TGCGCCAGCAGCGTGGGACTACTTGACTACAATGAGCAGTTCTTC. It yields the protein CASSVGLLDYNEQFF.

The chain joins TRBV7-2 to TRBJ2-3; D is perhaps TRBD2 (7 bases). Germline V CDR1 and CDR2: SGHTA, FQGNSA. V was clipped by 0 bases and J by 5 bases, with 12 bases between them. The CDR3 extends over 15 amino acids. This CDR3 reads CASSLAGGPRDTQYF. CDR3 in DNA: TGTGCCAGCAGCTTAGCGGGGGGGCCGAGAGATACGCAGTATTTT.

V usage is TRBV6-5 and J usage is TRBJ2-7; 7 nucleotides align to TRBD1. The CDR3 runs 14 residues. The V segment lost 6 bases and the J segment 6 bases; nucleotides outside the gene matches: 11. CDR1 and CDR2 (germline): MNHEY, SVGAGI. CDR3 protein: CASSNRQGSREQYF. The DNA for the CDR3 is TGTGCCAGCAGCAATCGACAGGGTTCTCGCGAGCAGTACTTC.

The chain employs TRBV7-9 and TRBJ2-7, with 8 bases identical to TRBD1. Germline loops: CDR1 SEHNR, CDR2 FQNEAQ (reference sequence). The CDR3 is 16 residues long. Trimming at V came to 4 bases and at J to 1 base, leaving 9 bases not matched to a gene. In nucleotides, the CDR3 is TGTGCCAGCAGCTATGCAGGGGGCGGCGTATCCTACGAGCAGTACTTC. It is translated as CASSYAGGGVSYEQYF.

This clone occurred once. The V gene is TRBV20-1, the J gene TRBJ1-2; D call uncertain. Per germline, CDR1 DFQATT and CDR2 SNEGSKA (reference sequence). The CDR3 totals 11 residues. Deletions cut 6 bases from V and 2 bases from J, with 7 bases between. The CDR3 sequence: CSAHSNYGYTF. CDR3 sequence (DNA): TGCAGTGCCCACAGCAACTATGGCTACACCTTC.

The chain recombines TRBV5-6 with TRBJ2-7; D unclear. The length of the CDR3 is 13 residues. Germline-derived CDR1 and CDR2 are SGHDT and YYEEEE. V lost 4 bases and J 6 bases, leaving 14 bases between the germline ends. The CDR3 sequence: CASSLEVLGEQYF. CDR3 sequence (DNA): TGTGCCAGCAGCCTAGAGGTACTCGGCGAGCAGTACTTC.

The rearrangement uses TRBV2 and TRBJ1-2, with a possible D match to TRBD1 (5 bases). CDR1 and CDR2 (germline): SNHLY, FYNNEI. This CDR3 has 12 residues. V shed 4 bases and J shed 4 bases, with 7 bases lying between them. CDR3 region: CASSGQSYGYTF. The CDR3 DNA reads TGTGCCAGCAGTGGACAGTCCTATGGCTACACCTTC.

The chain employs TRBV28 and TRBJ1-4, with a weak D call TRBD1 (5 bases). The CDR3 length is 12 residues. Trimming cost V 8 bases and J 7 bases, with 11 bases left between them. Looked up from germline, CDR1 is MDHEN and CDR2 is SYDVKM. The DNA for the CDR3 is TGTGCCAGCGGCCGGGGGAGTGAAAAACTGTTTTTT. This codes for CASGRGSEKLFF.

The chain's CDR3 is CASSQVRDSGANVLTF. CDR3 in DNA: TGCGCCAGCAGCCAAGTGAGGGATTCTGGGGCCAACGTCCTGACTTTC. This chain joins TRBV4-1 and TRBJ2-6; perhaps TRBD2 as D (5 bases). The CDR3 is made up of 16 amino acids. Trimming took 1 base from V and 1 from J, leaving 8 bases between them. Germline CDR1 reads MGHRA; CDR2 reads YSYEKL.

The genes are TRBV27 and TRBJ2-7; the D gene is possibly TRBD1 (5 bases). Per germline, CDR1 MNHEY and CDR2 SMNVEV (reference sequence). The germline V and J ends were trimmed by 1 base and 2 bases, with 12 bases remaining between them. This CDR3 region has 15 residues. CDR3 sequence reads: CASSLLSGATYEQYF. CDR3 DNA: TGTGCCAGCAGTTTATTGAGTGGGGCTACCTACGAGCAGTACTTC.

CDR3 coding DNA: TGTGCCAGCAGCCCCCCCCGGAAGCGGCGCAATCAGCCCCAGCATTTT. It codes for CASSPPRKRRNQPQHF. This chain uses TRBV7-8 with TRBJ1-5; D is undetermined. CDR1 and CDR2 (germline): SGHVS, FQNEAQ. This CDR3 is built from 16 residues. The germline V and J ends were trimmed by 5 bases and 2 bases, with 16 bases remaining between them. Looking up the rest from reference TRBV7-8 and TRBJ1-5 gives the full variable domain: GAGVSQSPRYKVAKRGQDVALRCDPISGHVSLFWYQQALGQGPEFLTYFQNEAQLDKSGLPSDRFFAERPEGSVSTLKIQRTQQEDSAVYLCASSPPRKRRNQPQHFGDGTRLSIL.

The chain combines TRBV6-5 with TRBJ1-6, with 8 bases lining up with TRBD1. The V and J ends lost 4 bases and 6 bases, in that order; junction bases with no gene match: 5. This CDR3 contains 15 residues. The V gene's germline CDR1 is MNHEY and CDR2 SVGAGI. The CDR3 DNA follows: TGTGCCAGCAGTTCGGGTACAGGGGGTAATTCACCCCTCCACTTT. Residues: CASSSGTGGNSPLHF.

The CDR3 here is CASSPPGLAGGSDTQYF. Written as DNA, the CDR3 is TGTGCCAGCTCACCACCGGGGCTAGCGGGGGGTTCAGATACGCAGTATTTT. V gene TRBV18 combines with J gene TRBJ2-3; TRBD2 matches 11 bases. The CDR3 totals 17 residues. V lost 0 bases, J lost 4 bases, and 6 bases stayed unmatched. Germline V gene data show CDR1 as KGHSH and CDR2 as LQKENI.

CDR3 nucleotides: TGTGCCATCAGGCAGGGGGACAATCAGCCCCAGCATTTT. This codes for CAIRQGDNQPQHF. This sequence joins TRBV10-3 and TRBJ1-5; 7 nucleotides align to TRBD1. The CDR3 is 13 residues long. Trimming took 6 bases from V and 3 from J; bases not matched to a gene: 2. Germline-derived CDR1 and CDR2 are ENHRY and SYGVKD.

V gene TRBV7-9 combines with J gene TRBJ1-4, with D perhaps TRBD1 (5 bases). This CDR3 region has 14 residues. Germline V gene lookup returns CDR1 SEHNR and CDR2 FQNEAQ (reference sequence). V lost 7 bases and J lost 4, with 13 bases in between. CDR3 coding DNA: TGTGCCAGCACCACCGGGACTGTTAATGAAAAACTGTTTTTT. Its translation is CASTTGTVNEKLFF.

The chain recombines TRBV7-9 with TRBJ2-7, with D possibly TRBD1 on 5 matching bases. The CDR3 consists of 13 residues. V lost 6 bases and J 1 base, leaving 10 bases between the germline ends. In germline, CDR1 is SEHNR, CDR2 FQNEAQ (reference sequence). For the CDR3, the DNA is TGTGCCAGCAGACGTTCAGGGTCCTACGAGCAGTACGTC. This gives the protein CASRRSGSYEQYV.